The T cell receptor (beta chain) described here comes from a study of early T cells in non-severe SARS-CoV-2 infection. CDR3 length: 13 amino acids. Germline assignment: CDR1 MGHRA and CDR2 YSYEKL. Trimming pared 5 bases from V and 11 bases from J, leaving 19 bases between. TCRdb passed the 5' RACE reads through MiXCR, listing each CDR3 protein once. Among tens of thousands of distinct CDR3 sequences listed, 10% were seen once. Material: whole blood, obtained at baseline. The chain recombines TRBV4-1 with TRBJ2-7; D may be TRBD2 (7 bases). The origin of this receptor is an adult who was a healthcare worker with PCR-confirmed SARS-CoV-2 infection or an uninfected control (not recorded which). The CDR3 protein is CASSAQGRDAEYF. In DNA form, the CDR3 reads TGCGCCAGCAGCGCCCAGGGGAGGGACGCGGAGTACTTC.